The rows below give T cell receptor beta chains drawn from one sample of a study of cytomegalovirus exposure and HLA in healthy donors. Profiled with immunoSEQ multiplex PCR; TCRdb holds only in-frame clones, not every one. The sample records 160,000 or so clones, about 78% being singletons. The sequenced sample was PBMCs. These receptors all come from a male donor in good health and CMV-seronegative. Each CDR3 is given with its conserved first and last residue. D genes are given only for firm matches. Size tells how often a clone was seen (once, few, many) or the class of an expanded clone, and some rows leave it out.

J,V,size,D,DNA,CDR3
TRBJ1-2,TRBV7-3,.,TRBD1,TGTGCCAGCAGCGTTACCAGGGGGCCCAACTATGGCTACACCTTC,CASSVTRGPNYGYTF
TRBJ2-3,TRBV11-3,once,.,TGTGCCAGCAGCTTAGATCTCTCTCGGGGAGATACGCAGTATTTT,CASSLDLSRGDTQYF
TRBJ2-1,TRBV7-3,.,TRBD2,TGTGCCAGCAGCTTAACGGGAGGGTACTCCTACAATGAGCAGTTCTTC,CASSLTGGYSYNEQFF
TRBJ2-7,TRBV18,.,TRBD1,TGTGCCAGCTCACCAATACCCGGGACAGGGGGCCACGAGCAGTACTTC,CASSPIPGTGGHEQYF
TRBJ2-5,TRBV28,.,.,TGTGCCAGCAGCCCTCCGTCGTACCAAGAGACCCAGTACTTC,CASSPPSYQETQYF
TRBJ2-3,TRBV9,few,.,TGTGCCAGCAGCCTACGGGTAGACACAGATACGCAGTATTTT,CASSLRVDTDTQYF
TRBJ1-1,TRBV6-1,.,.,TGTGCCAGCAGTCCCAGGGGGAACACTGAAGCTTTCTTT,CASSPRGNTEAFF
TRBJ2-2,TRBV19,.,.,TGTGCCAGTAGTATCGTCAGAATTACGAACACCGGGGAGCTGTTTTTT,CASSIVRITNTGELFF
TRBJ2-5,TRBV5-8,.,.,TGTGCCAGCAGCACAGGGGGTCTAGCGGGGATCGGGGAGACCCAGTACTTC,CASSTGGLAGIGETQYF
TRBJ1-3,TRBV7-8,.,.,TGTGCCAGCAGCTCCATGACAACTGGAAACACCATATATTTT,CASSSMTTGNTIYF
TRBJ2-7,TRBV27,.,TRBD1,TGTGCCAGCAGGCGACAGGGGGAAGAGCAGTACTTC,CASRRQGEEQYF
TRBJ1-2,TRBV19,.,TRBD1,TGTGCCAGTAGCAGGGACAGGGTAGTTGGCTACACCTTC,CASSRDRVVGYTF
TRBJ2-3,TRBV7-3,.,TRBD2,TGTGCCAGCAGCTTAAACGGGGGGGCCGTTAATACGCAGTATTTT,CASSLNGGAVNTQYF
TRBJ1-4,TRBV29-1,.,TRBD1,TGCAGCGTGAGTCAGGGGGCTATTGAAAAACTGTTTTTT,CSVSQGAIEKLFF
TRBJ2-7,TRBV28,.,TRBD1,TGTGCCAGCACCCGCCCAGGGGGAAAAGCCTACGAGCAGTACTTC,CASTRPGGKAYEQYF
TRBJ2-3,TRBV19,.,.,TGTGCCAGTAGTTCGGGTCTTATCACAGATACGCAGTATTTT,CASSSGLITDTQYF
TRBJ2-3,TRBV10-3,.,.,TGTGCCATCAGCATCCACCGGGGAGATACGCAGTATTTT,CAISIHRGDTQYF
TRBJ2-2,TRBV4-3,.,TRBD1,TGCGCCAGCAGCCAGGGACAGGGGACCGGGGAGCTGTTTTTT,CASSQGQGTGELFF
TRBJ2-2,TRBV5-1,.,TRBD2,TGCGCCAGCAGCCCGGGACTAACAACCGGGGAGCTGTTTTTT,CASSPGLTTGELFF
TRBJ1-3,TRBV7-9,few,.,TGTGCCAGCAGCACAAACGGGGGGGGCTCTGGAAACACCATATATTTT,CASSTNGGGSGNTIYF
TRBJ2-7,TRBV25-1,.,.,TGTGCCAGCAGTGAATCGGGGGTCCGGTACGAGCAGTACTTC,CASSESGVRYEQYF
TRBJ2-3,TRBV6-1,.,TRBD2,TGTGCCAGCAGTGTCCTAGCGGGGGACACAGATACGCAGTATTTT,CASSVLAGDTDTQYF
TRBJ2-1,TRBV9,.,.,TGTGCCAGCAGCGTCAGTAACAATAACAATGAGCAGTTCTTC,CASSVSNNNNEQFF
TRBJ2-2,TRBV5-6,.,TRBD1,TGTGCCAGCAGCCAGGGGACAGTGAACACCGGGGAGCTGTTTTTT,CASSQGTVNTGELFF
TRBJ2-1,TRBV13,.,.,TGTGCCAGCAGCTTAGGGGGCTTAAGCTCCTACAATGAGCAGTTCTTC,CASSLGGLSSYNEQFF
TRBJ1-2,TRBV5-1,.,.,TGCGCCAGCAGCCCAGACAGGACCTATGGCTACACCTTC,CASSPDRTYGYTF
TRBJ1-2,TRBV19,.,.,TGTGCCAGTAGTCGCGTTCAACCCCATAGATTC,CASSRVQPHRF
TRBJ2-1,TRBV4-2,.,.,TGTGCCAGCAGCCAAGAGTGGCAGTACAATGAGCAGTTCTTC,CASSQEWQYNEQFF
TRBJ2-3,TRBV4-3,.,.,TGCGCCAGCAGCCAAGATCAGGGGCGGGGGAGCACAGATACGCAGTATTTT,CASSQDQGRGSTDTQYF
TRBJ2-3,TRBV7-2,.,.,TGTGCCAGCAGCTTAGATAGACTAGTGGATACGCAGTATTTT,CASSLDRLVDTQYF
TRBJ1-5,TRBV6-5,.,TRBD1,TGTGCCAGCAGGAAACAGGGGGCCGGCAATCAGCCCCAGCATTTT,CASRKQGAGNQPQHF
TRBJ2-1,TRBV6-1,.,TRBD2,TGTGCCAGCATTCTAGCGGGAGGATGGTACAATGAGCAGTTCTTC,CASILAGGWYNEQFF
TRBJ2-2,TRBV7-9,.,TRBD1,TGTGCCAGCAGCCTATCCGGGACAGGGAACACCGGGGAGCTGTTTTTT,CASSLSGTGNTGELFF
TRBJ2-7,TRBV2,.,.,TGTGCCAGCAGCCCTAACAGGGAGAGCTCCTACGAGCAGTACTTC,CASSPNRESSYEQYF
TRBJ1-4,TRBV6-1,once,.,TGTGCCAGCAGCCACATGACTCGCGGTGATGAAAAACTGTTTTTT,CASSHMTRGDEKLFF
TRBJ2-7,TRBV6-1,.,TRBD1,TGTGCCAGCAGCAATAGACAGGGCGAGCAGTACTTC,CASSNRQGEQYF
TRBJ2-2,TRBV7-2,.,TRBD2,TGTGCCAGCAGTGGGCTAGCGGGATCCACCGGGGAGCTGTTTTTT,CASSGLAGSTGELFF